The 8 T cell receptor beta chains below all came from one sample that was sequenced in a study of vaccination effects on CD4 cells after COVID-19. Sequenced by immunoSEQ multiplex PCR; TCRdb stores in-frame clones only, minus some. The table has tens of thousands of clones, under 75% seen once. Expansion with viral peptide pools was applied to antigen-specific CD4+ T cells by the ViraFEST assay prior to sequencing. Upon completion of about 10 days in culture, CD4+ T cells were isolated. Prior SARS-CoV-2 infection was absent in the vaccine recipients, as shown by negative nucleocapsid antibodies. These TCRs are of unknown antigen specificity. The sequences come from CD4+ T cells from PBMCs cultured with HCoV-OC43 spike peptides, collected before COVID-19 vaccination. Subset reported: HCoV-OC43 spike overlapping peptide pool stimulation. The receptors originated from a human donor who received a COVID-19 vaccine.

The V gene is TRBV14, the J gene TRBJ2-2; maybe TRBD2 (5 bases). Trimming stripped 0 bases from V and 7 bases from J, with 15 bases between. The germline V gene encodes CDR1 SGHDN and CDR2 FVKESK. The length of the CDR3 is 16 residues. The CDR3 bases are TGTGCCAGCAGCCAAGACTGGGGAGTGATTGTCGGGGAGCTGTTTTTT. Amino acid sequence: CASSQDWGVIVGELFF.

V and J are TRBV7-9 and TRBJ2-1; D not certain. CDR1 is SEHNR and CDR2 is FQNEAQ in the germline V gene (reference sequence). The CDR3 is 12 residues long. The V end lost 9 bases, the J end lost 8 bases, and 14 bases lay between the germline ends. CDR3 region: CASERSEDEQFF. Written as DNA, the CDR3 is TGTGCCAGTGAAAGGAGTGAGGATGAGCAGTTCTTC.

The CDR3 DNA is TGTGCCAGCAGGGCTCCGGTGGCCTACGAGCAGTACGTC. The encoded protein is CASRAPVAYEQYV. This chain uses TRBV2 with TRBJ2-7; D not resolved. Trimming removed 6 bases from V and 2 bases from J, with 11 bases in between. The germline CDR1 and CDR2 sequences are SNHLY and FYNNEI. The CDR3 runs 13 residues.

This clone was detected only a few times. The gene calls are TRBV14 and TRBJ1-1; D not certain. Trimming pared 0 bases from V and 7 bases from J, leaving 12 bases between. Germline assignment: CDR1 SGHDN and CDR2 FVKESK. This CDR3 is 14 amino acids long. The CDR3 loop is CASSQDRGSNEAFF. The CDR3 nucleotides read TGTGCCAGCAGCCAAGATCGAGGGTCAAATGAAGCTTTCTTT.

The rearrangement links TRBV5-1 to TRBJ1-6, with 8 bases identical to TRBD1. This CDR3 spans 14 amino acids. CDR1 and CDR2 from the germline V gene are SGHRS and YFSETQ. J lost 6 bases, V lost 3 bases, and 2 bases had no gene match. The CDR3 region is CASSYQGANSPLHF. The CDR3 coding sequence is TGCGCCAGCAGCTATCAGGGGGCTAATTCACCCCTCCACTTT.

The chain employs TRBV18 and TRBJ1-2; weak D call: TRBD1 (5 bases). This CDR3 comprises 12 residues. The V gene lost 5 bases and the J gene lost 8 bases, with 12 bases spanning the gap. Looked up from germline, CDR1 is KGHSH and CDR2 is LQKENI. CDR3 region: CASSYLGDGYTF. The CDR3 DNA follows: TGTGCCAGCTCATATCTGGGGGACGGCTACACCTTC. Filled out from reference TRBV18 and TRBJ1-2, the complete variable domain reads NAGVMQNPRHLVRRRGQEARLRCSPMKGHSHVYWYRQLPEEGLKFMVYLQKENIIDESGMPKERFSAEFPKEGPSILRIQQVVRGDSAAYFCASSYLGDGYTFGSGTRLTVV.

This clone has only a few counts. This CDR3 reads CASTLGRLNTGELFF. In DNA, the CDR3 is TGTGCCAGCACCCTCGGGAGGCTGAACACCGGGGAGCTGTTTTTT. The chain is built from TRBV7-8 and TRBJ2-2; 7 nucleotides match TRBD2. This CDR3 has 15 residues. J lost 1 base, V lost 7 bases, and 6 bases had no gene match. Per the germline V gene, CDR1 is SGHVS and CDR2 is FQNEAQ.

The chain uses TRBV5-1 and TRBJ1-1; 8 positions agree with TRBD1. From germline, CDR1 is SGHRS and CDR2 YFSETQ. The CDR3 is made up of 15 amino acids. V dropped 7 bases and J dropped 3; count of bases not matched to a gene: 11. The CDR3 loop is CASALRTGGDTEAFF. In DNA, the CDR3 is TGCGCCAGCGCACTCAGAACAGGGGGTGACACTGAAGCTTTCTTT. The whole variable domain, filled in from reference TRBV5-1 and TRBJ1-1, reads KAGVTQTPRYLIKTRGQQVTLSCSPISGHRSVSWYQQTPGQGLQFLFEYFSETQRNKGNFPGRFSGRQFSNSRSEMNVSTLELGDSALYLCASALRTGGDTEAFFGQGTRLTVV.